One and the same sample provided the 18 T cell receptor beta chains below, sequenced in a study of shared clonotypes between healthy human individuals. Generated by immunoSEQ multiplex PCR, the TCRdb table keeps only in-frame clones and is missing some. This table holds about half a million clones, roughly 80% found once. What was sequenced was PBMCs. These receptors were taken from a woman aged 40-49 years in good health. Some clones in this sample may be carry-over from other donors' samples.

The gene calls are TRBV7-2 and TRBJ2-5; D not certain. The germline V gene encodes CDR1 SGHTA and CDR2 FQGNSA. V was trimmed by 1 base and J by 0 bases, leaving 6 bases between them. The CDR3 runs 14 residues. CDR3 residues: CASSLGWYQETQYF. The DNA for the CDR3 is TGTGCCAGCAGCTTAGGCTGGTACCAAGAGACCCAGTACTTC. Combining the CDR3 with reference TRBV7-2 and TRBJ2-5 gives the whole variable domain GAGVSQSPSNKVTEKGKDVELRCDPISGHTALYWYRQSLGQGLEFLIYFQGNSAPDKSGLPSDRFSAERTGGSVSTLTIQRTQQEDSAVYLCASSLGWYQETQYFGPGTRLLVL.

Regarding this clone: A far bigger clonotype differs at one base, so this is likely a read error. The rearrangement links TRBV28 to TRBJ2-7; 7 nucleotides align to TRBD1. This CDR3 has 13 amino acids. Germline loops: CDR1 MDHEN, CDR2 SYDVKM. The junction had 13 bases not matched to a gene; V was cut back by 11 bases and J by 6 bases. DNA of the CDR3: TGTGCCGGGGTGGGGACAGCCACCACCGAGCAGTACTTC. Protein product: CAGVGTATTEQYF.

This clone was found a few times. The chain carries TRBV28 and TRBJ2-5, with D possibly TRBD1 on 6 matching bases. The CDR3 consists of 14 residues. Germline V gives CDR1 MDHEN, CDR2 SYDVKM. V shed 5 bases and J shed 0 bases, with 10 bases lying between them. As DNA, the CDR3 is TGTGCCAGCAGTGGGCAGGGGTACCAAGAGACCCAGTACTTC. Its protein product is CASSGQGYQETQYF.

The genes are TRBV2 and TRBJ1-1; TRBD1 aligns across 7 bases. The CDR3 covers 14 residues. Germline-derived CDR1 and CDR2 are SNHLY and FYNNEI. Unmatched junction bases numbered 4, after V lost 6 bases and J lost 0 bases. CDR3 nucleotide sequence: TGTGCCAGCAGCCCGACAGGGATGAACACTGAAGCTTTCTTT. This codes for CASSPTGMNTEAFF. Using reference TRBV2 and TRBJ1-1 for the parts outside the CDR3, the full variable domain is EPEVTQTPSHQVTQMGQEVILRCVPISNHLYFYWYRQILGQKVEFLVSFYNNEISEKSEIFDDQFSVERPDGSNFTLKIRSTKLEDSAMYFCASSPTGMNTEAFFGQGTRLTVV.

The count of this clone is one. This likely came from a read error, as a far larger clone is one base away. V and J are TRBV28 and TRBJ1-1; D is unclear. Germline V gives CDR1 MDHEN, CDR2 SYDVKM. Trimming removed 8 bases from V and 7 bases from J, with 17 bases in between. The CDR3 contains 13 residues. The CDR3 sequence is CASVGEEMGEAFF. CDR3 DNA sequence: TGTGCCAGCGTCGGTGAGGAAATGGGTGAAGCTTTCTTT.

In the case of this clone: It is likely a read error: a sequence one base away is far more abundant. This sample also contains other DNA sequences that code for the same CDR3. The chain links TRBV30 to TRBJ2-3, with a tentative D call TRBD2 (5 bases). Looked up from germline, CDR1 is GTSNPN and CDR2 is SVGIG (reference sequence). This CDR3 is 12 amino acids long. CDR3 in DNA: TGTGCATGGAGTATGGGAGCAGATACGCAGTATTTT. The encoded protein is CAWSMGADTQYF.

In the case of this clone: This likely traces to a read error, being one base from a far larger clone. CDR3 loop: CASSLSTSLWNTEAFF. Written as DNA, the CDR3 is TGTGCCAGCAGCTTGTCGACAAGCCTGTGGAACACTGAAGCTTTCTTT. The rearrangement uses TRBV5-6 and TRBJ1-1; no reliable D call. There are 16 residues in the CDR3. Germline V lookup: CDR1 SGHDT, CDR2 YYEEEE. Deletions cut 1 base from V and 1 base from J, with 14 bases between.

The chain employs TRBV18 and TRBJ1-2; 7 nucleotides align to TRBD1. Per germline, CDR1 KGHSH and CDR2 LQKENI. V was pared by 3 bases and J by 3 bases, with 4 bases of the junction left unmatched. CDR3 length: 14 residues. The CDR3 spells CASSPDTGDYGYTF. The CDR3 coding sequence is TGTGCCAGCTCACCGGATACAGGGGACTATGGCTACACCTTC.

This chain links TRBV2 with TRBJ2-5, with D unclear. In germline, CDR1 is SNHLY, CDR2 FYNNEI. The ends were cut back, 7 bases at V and 2 bases at J, with 11 bases in the middle. The CDR3 is made up of 13 amino acids. CDR3 coding DNA: TGTGCCAGCAACGGTGGGCGGCAAGAGACCCAGTACTTC. Its protein is CASNGGRQETQYF.

This chain links TRBV6-1 with TRBJ2-1; the match to TRBD1 covers 9 bases. CDR1 is MNHNS, CDR2 SASEGT, per germline. The CDR3 is 15 residues long. After removal of 3 bases from V and 6 bases from J, the junction contained 6 bases not matched to a gene. The CDR3 sequence: CASSEYRGQRNEQFF. The CDR3 coding sequence is TGTGCCAGCAGTGAGTACAGGGGGCAGCGCAATGAGCAGTTCTTC.

V is TRBV18 and J is TRBJ2-5; D is undetermined. CDR1 and CDR2 from the germline V gene are KGHSH and LQKENI. Between the trimmed V and J ends, which lost 3 bases and 0 bases, there was a span of 8 bases. This CDR3 spans 14 amino acids. DNA of the CDR3: TGTGCCAGCTCACCGTCAAGGGACCAAGAGACCCAGTACTTC. Amino acid sequence: CASSPSRDQETQYF.

With respect to this clone: A far more abundant clone sits one base away, making this likely a read error. The chain has TRBV27 and TRBJ2-7; D is perhaps TRBD2 (6 bases). The CDR3 spans 14 residues. Germline CDR1 reads MNHEY; CDR2 reads SMNVEV (reference sequence). CDR3: CASNPGRAGRERYF. Here the CDR3 DNA reads TGTGCCAGCAACCCTGGACGCGCGGGACGGGAGCGGTACTTC.

In this sample, this clone turned up once. A far larger clone differs by one base, so this is likely a read error. This CDR3 is also generated by other DNA sequences in the sample. V gene TRBV2 combines with J gene TRBJ2-7; no reliable D call. Germline V lookup: CDR1 SNHLY, CDR2 FYNNEI. The CDR3 runs to 13 residues. V lost 9 bases and J lost 2, with 14 bases in between. This chain's CDR3 is CASKLGPAYEQYF. In DNA form, the CDR3 reads TGTGCCAGTAAATTGGGCCCAGCCTACGAGCAGTACTTC.

The V call is TRBV30, the J call TRBJ2-7, with 10 positions matching TRBD2. The CDR3 covers 14 residues. J gave up 4 bases and V 5 bases, and 8 bases lay outside the gene matches. Germline lookup yields CDR1 GTSNPN and CDR2 SVGIG (reference sequence). Here the CDR3 DNA reads TGTGCCTGGGGTACGGCTAGCGGGAGTTACGAGCAGTACTTC. Its protein is CAWGTASGSYEQYF.

V gene TRBV30 combines with J gene TRBJ2-5, with D perhaps matching TRBD1 or TRBD2 (7 bases each). V was cut by 2 bases and J by 0 bases, with 13 bases left in between. Germline V gives CDR1 GTSNPN, CDR2 SVGIG (reference sequence). The CDR3 runs to 15 residues. The CDR3 protein is CAWSRQGGYQETQYF. In DNA form, the CDR3 reads TGTGCCTGGAGTCGACAGGGAGGGTACCAAGAGACCCAGTACTTC.

This chain links TRBV4-1 with TRBJ2-1; 8 positions match TRBD1. V dropped 0 bases and J dropped 0; count of bases not matched to a gene: 7. This CDR3 region has 18 residues. CDR1 and CDR2 from the germline V gene are MGHRA and YSYEKL. CDR3 nucleotides: TGCGCCAGCAGCCAAGATCAGGGGGCAGACAGCTCCTACAATGAGCAGTTCTTC. The encoded protein is CASSQDQGADSSYNEQFF.

For this clone: The same CDR3 can be traced to other DNA sequences in this sample. The chain recombines TRBV28 with TRBJ2-3; a weak D match, TRBD2 (6 bases). The V end lost 5 bases, the J end lost 1 base, and 10 bases lay between the germline ends. Per the germline V gene, CDR1 is MDHEN and CDR2 is SYDVKM. CDR3 size: 14 residues. CDR3 sequence (DNA): TGTGCCAGCAGTGGGAGGCCGGGCACAGATACGCAGTATTTT. Amino acid sequence: CASSGRPGTDTQYF.

V gene TRBV28 combines with J gene TRBJ1-1, with D unclear. The CDR3 has 12 residues. Germline CDR1 is MDHEN and CDR2 is SYDVKM. V gave up 8 bases and J gave up 0 bases, with 7 bases separating them. Written as DNA, the CDR3 is TGTGCCAGCGCCCAAATGAACACTGAAGCTTTCTTT. Protein sequence: CASAQMNTEAFF.